This TCR beta chain was sequenced in a study of regulatory T cells in long-lasting Graves disease. This clonotype was found many times. As for time point: newly diagnosed GD, antithyroid drugs for less than 3 months. Scientists built the TCR library using RNA that was extracted from PBMCs. According to the study, TCR beta libraries were built with iRepertoire HTBI primers and CDR3-region Arm-PCR. TCRdb analysed the multiplex PCR reads with MiXCR anew, one entry per CDR3 protein. The sample has 420,000 or so distinct CDR3 sequences; about a sixth are singletons. Per the germline V gene, CDR1 is SNHLY and CDR2 is FYNNEI. V was clipped by 9 bases and J by 1 base, with 11 bases between them. The CDR3 is 13 amino acids. This sample was also put to use in a study of T cells in Graves' hyperthyroidism and ophthalmopathy.

The chain joins TRBV2 to TRBJ2-3; D uncertain. The source of this sequence is a woman aged 18-35 years with Graves disease. The sample was peripheral blood mononuclear cells (PBMCs), taken at new diagnosis, from a patient treated with antithyroid drugs. CDR3 sequence (DNA): TGTGCCAGAAGAATAGAGGGCACAGATACGCAGTATTTT. Its translation is CARRIEGTDTQYF.